Listed here is a single TCR beta chain. As yet, its antigen is unknown. Additional DNA sequences in this sample encode the identical CDR3. This sample stems from a study of Ad26.COV2.S vaccination and SARS-CoV-2 variants. Study-wide context: Enrollment placed the donor in the COV1001 Ad26.COV2.S trial arm. The study, taken as a whole, reports: There was a possibility that the TCR breadth and depth analyses underestimated total T cell responses.

Trimming shortened V by 2 bases and J by 8 bases, and 15 bases separated the two germline ends. The germline CDR1 and CDR2 sequences are SGHTA and FQGNSA. The CDR3 totals 14 residues. The treatment is: around 19 received Ad26.COV2.S at low or high dose, single or two shots; about 5 received placebo; per-sample allocation not given. Vaccine and placebo recipients were sampled on day 63 after the first injection. At a Boston site, the person donating was an adult of 18-55 years. Vaccination employed an Ad26 vector expressing the Wuhan-strain SARS-CoV-2 spike. Profiled with immunoSEQ multiplex PCR; TCRdb holds only in-frame clones, not every one. The table lists approximately 360,000 clones, about four fifths of them singletons.

The sequenced sample was peripheral blood, obtained in a trial of Ad26.COV2.S vaccine versus placebo. The chain has TRBV7-2 and TRBJ1-2; D remains unclear. This receptor was taken from a person aged 18-65 years who received the Ad26.COV2.S COVID-19 vaccine or a placebo. Written as DNA, the CDR3 is TGTGCCAGCAGCTTAAGCCCAGGTCCGGGGGGCTACACCTTC. It is translated as CASSLSPGPGGYTF.